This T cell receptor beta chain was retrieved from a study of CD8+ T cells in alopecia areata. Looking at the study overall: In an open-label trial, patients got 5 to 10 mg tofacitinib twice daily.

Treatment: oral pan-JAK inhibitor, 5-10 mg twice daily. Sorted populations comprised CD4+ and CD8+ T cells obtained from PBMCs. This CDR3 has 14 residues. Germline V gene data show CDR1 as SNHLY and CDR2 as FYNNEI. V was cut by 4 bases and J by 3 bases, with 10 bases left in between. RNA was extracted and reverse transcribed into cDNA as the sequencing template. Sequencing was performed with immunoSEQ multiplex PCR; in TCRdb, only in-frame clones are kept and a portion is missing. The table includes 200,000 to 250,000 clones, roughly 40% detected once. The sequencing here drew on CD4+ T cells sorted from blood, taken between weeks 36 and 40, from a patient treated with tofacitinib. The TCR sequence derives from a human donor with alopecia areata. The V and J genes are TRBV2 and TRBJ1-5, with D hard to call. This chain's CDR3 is CASSAGVHNQPQHF. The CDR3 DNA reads TGTGCCAGCAGTGCCGGGGTCCACAATCAGCCCCAGCATTTT.